The sample holds a few counts of the clone carrying this T cell receptor beta chain. The entry originates in a study of T-cell reconstitution after alpha-beta-depleted transplantation in children. Trimming cost V 8 bases and J 4 bases, with 9 bases left between them. CDR3 length: 13 amino acids. Germline loops: CDR1 MDHEN, CDR2 SYDVKM. Unique molecular identifiers featured in how the TCRbeta library was prepared. TCRdb called the PCR reads again in MiXCR, with one record for every CDR3 protein. Of roughly 120,000 distinct CDR3 sequences listed, about 9.3% are singletons. The chain employs TRBV28 and TRBJ2-6; possibly TRBD1 for D (6 bases). Sequenced material: PBMCs from the stem cell graft donor, taken from the stem cell graft. The sequence derives from a human donor who donated a stem cell graft to a child with acute lymphoblastic leukemia. CDR3 amino acids: CASWGRGANVLTF. The DNA for the CDR3 is TGTGCCAGCTGGGGGCGAGGGGCCAACGTCCTGACTTTC.